This T cell receptor beta chain was observed in a study of blood T cells in healthy people across ages. Overall study results and limits: The percentage of naive T cells correlated strongly with TCR beta diversity.

At least 7 million PBMCs were isolated per sample. As to this clonotype: Its antigen is still unknown.

It was with a sample-barcoded 5' primer and a J-beta primer mix that a second PCR of roughly 7 to 12 cycles was run. Every cDNA molecule bore a tag from a template-switch adaptor containing 12 random nucleotides. In TCRdb, the 5' RACE reads were re-called with MiXCR into one record per CDR3 protein. The sample has around 1,100,000 distinct CDR3 sequences, roughly two fifths seen once; the top ten hold roughly 14%. The length of the CDR3 is 15 residues. Germline CDR1 reads MGHRA; CDR2 reads YSYEKL. Specimen: blood. The chain employs TRBV4-1 and TRBJ2-1, with D possibly being TRBD2 (5 bases). The end of the DNA aligns better with TRBJ2-7, so the J call may be wrong. The sequence was obtained from a man between 18 and 35 years old in good health. Here the CDR3 DNA reads TGCGCCAGCAGCCAAGAAGGGAGCGCTAGCAATGAGCAGTACTTC. Translation: CASSQEGSASNEQYF.